A selection of T cell receptor beta chains follows, all from one sample in a study of blood T cell repertoires in COVID-19. Using immunoSEQ multiplex PCR, the repertoire was profiled, and TCRdb retains in-frame clones only, with some absent. This table has about 160,000 clones, over 75% appearing once. Sequences were obtained from PBMCs or T cells enriched from blood (not recorded which). These receptors originate from a woman aged 50 to 65 who had recovered from COVID-19. Both conserved end residues are part of each CDR3. A D gene is named only where the DNA matches it firmly. For some rows the clone size is stated as once, few or many, or as a class when expanded; others skip it.

TRBJ2-2,13,once,.,TRBV11-1,CASSPRDTGELFF,TGTGCCAGCAGCCCTCGGGACACCGGGGAGCTGTTTTTT
TRBJ1-2,13,.,.,TRBV12-3/TRBV12-4,CASKGGGPYGYTF,TGTGCCAGCAAGGGAGGGGGGCCCTATGGCTACACCTTC
TRBJ1-3,16,.,.,TRBV21-1,CASSNDRGRSGNTIYF,TGTGCCAGCAGCAATGACAGGGGGCGCTCTGGAAACACCATATATTTT
TRBJ2-2,15,.,TRBD2,TRBV5-1,CASSQLAGEAGELFF,TGCGCCAGCAGCCAACTAGCGGGGGAAGCCGGGGAGCTGTTTTTT
TRBJ2-5,15,.,TRBD1,TRBV5-4,CASSLKDRGWETQYF,TGTGCCAGCAGCTTGAAGGACAGGGGCTGGGAGACCCAGTACTTC
TRBJ2-5,11,.,.,TRBV30,CAWTGLETQYF,TGTGCCTGGACAGGGTTAGAGACCCAGTACTTC
TRBJ2-1,12,.,.,TRBV6-5,CASKSSYNEQFF,TGTGCCAGCAAGAGCTCCTACAATGAGCAGTTCTTC
TRBJ2-2,14,few,.,TRBV4-3,CASSQERVNGELFF,TGCGCCAGCAGCCAAGAACGGGTAAACGGGGAGCTGTTTTTT
TRBJ2-2,15,.,TRBD1,TRBV6-2/TRBV6-3,CASSWGTALTGELFF,TGTGCCAGCAGTTGGGGGACAGCCCTAACCGGGGAGCTGTTTTTT
TRBJ1-1,18,few,.,TRBV29-1,CSVVSFRTPNSDNTEAFF,TGCAGCGTTGTATCGTTCAGGACACCTAACTCCGATAACACTGAAGCTTTCTTT
TRBJ2-3,14,.,TRBD1,TRBV7-8,CASSPDRVKDTQYF,TGTGCCAGCAGCCCTGACAGGGTGAAAGATACGCAGTATTTT
TRBJ1-2,16,.,.,TRBV7-9,CASSSETPTGSYGYTF,TGTGCCAGCAGCTCCGAAACGCCAACAGGGAGCTATGGCTACACCTTC
TRBJ2-5,13,.,.,TRBV11-2,CASRAGRQETQYF,TGTGCCAGCAGGGCGGGACGGCAAGAGACCCAGTACTTC
TRBJ1-5,12,.,.,TRBV7-2,CASSSGVGPQHF,TGTGCCAGCAGCTCCGGGGTAGGACCCCAGCATTTT
TRBJ1-2,15,.,.,TRBV19,CASRSPGGSNYGYTF,TGTGCCAGTAGGAGCCCGGGGGGATCTAACTATGGCTACACCTTC
TRBJ1-5,13,.,.,TRBV6-5,CASSPDRNQPQHF,TGTGCCAGCAGCCCCGACAGGAATCAGCCCCAGCATTTT
TRBJ1-1,15,once,TRBD1,TRBV5-1,CASSSIDRGRIEAFF,TGCGCCAGCAGCTCAATAGACAGGGGGCGGATTGAAGCTTTCTTT
TRBJ1-5,14,.,.,TRBV24-1,CATSYRYSNQPQHF,TGTGCCACCAGTTACAGGTATAGCAATCAGCCCCAGCATTTT
TRBJ2-3,16,.,TRBD2,TRBV9,CASSVLAGGTPDTQYF,TGTGCCAGCAGCGTGCTAGCGGGGGGGACCCCAGATACGCAGTATTTT
TRBJ2-3,18,.,TRBD1,TRBV19,CASSLRGLTGWFPDTQYF,TGTGCCAGTAGTCTTCGGGGCCTGACAGGGTGGTTCCCAGATACGCAGTATTTT
TRBJ2-5,16,.,TRBD2,TRBV10-3,CAISPSGGKTQETQYF,TGTGCCATCAGCCCTAGCGGGGGAAAGACCCAAGAGACCCAGTACTTC
TRBJ2-3,19,.,.,TRBV28,CASSRPNQIEGDRPDTQYF,TGTGCCAGCAGCCGCCCGAACCAAATCGAAGGGGATCGCCCAGATACGCAGTATTTT
TRBJ2-5,13,once,TRBD2,TRBV7-9,CASSLPGLALTDF,TGTGCCAGCAGCTTGCCGGGACTAGCTTTAACAGACTTC
TRBJ1-5,15,.,.,TRBV7-2,CASSLGRQSNQPQHF,TGTGCCAGCAGCTTAGGCCGACAGAGCAATCAGCCCCAGCATTTT
TRBJ2-5,13,.,.,TRBV5-4,CASRTGQQETQYF,TGTGCCAGCAGAACCGGACAGCAAGAGACCCAGTACTTC
TRBJ2-1,12,.,.,TRBV12-3/TRBV12-4,CASSGTYNEQFF,TGTGCCAGCAGCGGGACTTACAATGAGCAGTTCTTC
TRBJ2-7,18,once,TRBD2,TRBV7-4,CASSLALRLAGQEYEQYF,TGTGCCAGCAGCTTAGCGCTAAGACTAGCGGGCCAGGAATACGAGCAGTACTTC
TRBJ2-7,13,.,.,TRBV19,CASSKLGGYEQYF,TGTGCCAGCAGCAAATTAGGGGGCTACGAGCAGTACTTC
TRBJ1-1,12,.,.,TRBV12-3/TRBV12-4,CASSLMVGEAFF,TGTGCCAGCAGTTTGATGGTCGGGGAAGCTTTCTTT
TRBJ2-5,14,.,TRBD2,TRBV7-2,CASRTQHGGETQYF,TGTGCCAGCAGGACTCAACACGGGGGGGAGACCCAGTACTTC
TRBJ1-1,15,.,.,TRBV3-1/TRBV3-2,CASSQVGTFNTEAFF,TGTGCCAGCAGCCAAGTCGGGACTTTCAACACTGAAGCTTTCTTT
TRBJ2-5,16,.,TRBD2,TRBV6-2/TRBV6-3,CASSPRLAGGPRAQYF,TGTGCCAGCAGTCCAAGACTAGCGGGGGGCCCGAGGGCCCAGTACTTC
TRBJ1-1,14,.,.,TRBV6-2/TRBV6-3,CASSVQGMNTEAFF,TGTGCCAGCAGCGTACAGGGCATGAACACTGAAGCTTTCTTT
TRBJ2-2,13,.,.,TRBV9,CASSVGEPGELFF,TGTGCCAGCAGCGTAGGGGAGCCCGGGGAGCTGTTTTTT
TRBJ1-2,13,.,.,TRBV6-5,CASSQGQIYGYTF,TGTGCCAGCAGTCAGGGGCAGATCTATGGCTACACCTTC
TRBJ2-7,15,.,TRBD2,TRBV6-5,CASRSPSGGPYEQYF,TGTGCCAGCAGGTCCCCGAGCGGGGGACCGTACGAGCAGTACTTC
TRBJ1-3,16,few,TRBD1,TRBV19,CASRPLDRISGNTIYF,TGTGCCAGTAGGCCTCTGGACAGGATCTCTGGAAACACCATATATTTT
TRBJ2-1,16,.,.,TRBV5-3,CARSLGGLSVYNEQFF,TGTGCCAGAAGCTTGGGGGGGCTGTCCGTCTACAATGAGCAGTTCTTC
TRBJ2-7,17,.,TRBD2,TRBV4-2,CASSQQSGAGRKYEQYF,TGTGCCAGCAGCCAACAAAGCGGGGCGGGGAGAAAATACGAGCAGTACTTC
TRBJ2-1,17,few,TRBD2,TRBV7-8,CASSSGLAGGRGNEQFF,TGTGCCAGCAGCTCCGGACTAGCGGGGGGGCGGGGCAATGAGCAGTTCTTC
TRBJ1-6,13,.,.,TRBV4-2,CASSASNSSPLHF,TGTGCCAGCAGCGCTTCGAACTCCTCACCCCTCCACTTT
TRBJ2-2,15,once,.,TRBV19,CASSIDGINTGELFF,TGTGCCAGTAGTATAGACGGTATAAACACCGGGGAGCTGTTTTTT
TRBJ2-3,14,.,TRBD2,TRBV6-5,CASSPRRGVDTQYF,TGTGCCAGCAGTCCCCGTCGGGGGGTAGATACGCAGTATTTT
TRBJ1-1,15,few,.,TRBV9,CASSALQGGEGEAFF,TGTGCCAGCAGCGCTTTACAGGGTGGAGAGGGTGAAGCTTTCTTT
TRBJ1-1,11,.,.,TRBV21-1,CALPAGTEAFF,TGTGCTTTGCCCGCGGGCACTGAAGCTTTCTTT
TRBJ2-2,15,.,.,TRBV19,CASTLSGGASGELFF,TGTGCCAGTACTCTCTCGGGGGGCGCGTCCGGGGAGCTGTTTTTT
TRBJ2-1,16,.,TRBD2,TRBV5-1,CASSLSGGAAASEQFF,TGCGCCAGCAGCTTAAGCGGGGGGGCCGCGGCGAGTGAGCAGTTCTTC
TRBJ1-1,14,.,.,TRBV9,CASSGGVRDTEAFF,TGCGCCAGCAGCGGGGGGGTTAGGGACACTGAAGCTTTCTTT
TRBJ1-6,14,.,TRBD1,TRBV27,CASSQQGINSPLHF,TGTGCCAGCAGTCAACAGGGGATCAATTCACCCCTCCACTTT
TRBJ2-5,14,.,.,TRBV5-1,CASSLFRAQETQYF,TGCGCCAGCAGCTTGTTCAGGGCACAAGAGACCCAGTACTTC
TRBJ1-3,13,.,.,TRBV27,CASSPAGPNTIYF,TGTGCCAGCAGTCCCGCGGGCCCAAACACCATATATTTT
TRBJ2-7,17,.,.,TRBV6-4,CASSDMRQGLTPREQYF,TGTGCCAGCAGTGACATGAGGCAGGGACTCACTCCCCGGGAGCAGTACTTC
TRBJ2-3,16,.,TRBD1,TRBV4-3,CASSPRTGSPTDTQYF,TGCGCCAGCAGCCCCCGGACAGGCAGCCCCACAGATACGCAGTATTTT
TRBJ2-1,13,few,.,TRBV7-9,CASSPDYPNEQFF,TGTGCCAGCAGCCCCGACTACCCAAATGAGCAGTTCTTC